Following are 30 T cell receptor beta chains from one sample sequenced in a study of T cells in localized non-small cell lung cancer. The protocol was immunoSEQ multiplex PCR, while the TCRdb copy is restricted to in-frame clones and leaves out a portion. The table records tens of thousands of clones, almost 85% of them present only once. The specimen was peripheral blood, collected before any cancer treatment. All receptors derive from an older female donor with stage I lung adenocarcinoma.

This sequence joins TRBV2 and TRBJ2-7; 8 nucleotides line up with TRBD1. Germline V CDR1 and CDR2: SNHLY, FYNNEI. The CDR3 runs to 15 residues. Trimming cost V 7 bases and J 0 bases; bases outside gene matches: 8. As DNA, the CDR3 is TGTGCCAGCAACTCACAGGGGGGATCCTCCTACGAGCAGTACTTC. This encodes CASNSQGGSSYEQYF.

The genes are TRBV27 and TRBJ2-3, with 10 bases matching TRBD2. The CDR3 has 16 amino acids. V shed 3 bases and J 3 bases; nucleotides not matched to a gene: 6. CDR1 is MNHEY, CDR2 SMNVEV, per germline (reference sequence). CDR3: CASSLWVSGRTDTQYF. The CDR3 nucleotides read TGTGCCAGCAGTTTGTGGGTTAGCGGGAGGACAGATACGCAGTATTTT.

This chain joins TRBV6-5 and TRBJ1-2; D is undetermined. The CDR3 totals 14 residues. Germline loops: CDR1 MNHEY, CDR2 SVGAGI. The V end was cut by 7 bases, the J end by 7 bases, with 19 bases between. CDR3 DNA: TGTGCCAGCACTGACAACCCGGCGGGGTTTGGCTACACCTTC. Translating it yields CASTDNPAGFGYTF.

The gene calls are TRBV12-5 and TRBJ2-3, with 9 bases fitting TRBD1. CDR3 length: 14 residues. Germline V gives CDR1 LGHNT, CDR2 FRNRAP. Trimming cost V 6 bases and J 5 bases; bases outside gene matches: 6. Here the CDR3 reads CASGPGQGIDTQYF. In DNA, the CDR3 is TGTGCTAGTGGACCGGGACAGGGCATAGATACGCAGTATTTT.

V usage is TRBV6-5 and J usage is TRBJ2-3; TRBD2 might be the D (6 bases). The CDR3 contains 14 residues. Trimming cost V 7 bases and J 1 base, with 12 bases left between them. The germline V gene has CDR1 MNHEY and CDR2 SVGAGI. CDR3: CASTEPGGTDTQYF. CDR3 DNA: TGTGCCAGCACCGAGCCGGGGGGCACAGATACGCAGTATTTT.

This sequence joins TRBV18 and TRBJ2-7; D remains ambiguous. This CDR3 contains 12 residues. The V end lost 5 bases, the J end lost 6 bases, and 11 bases lay between the germline ends. Germline V CDR1 and CDR2: KGHSH, LQKENI. The DNA for the CDR3 is TGTGCCAGCTCATCTTACTTAACCGAGCAGTACTTC. It encodes CASSSYLTEQYF.

J is TRBJ2-2 and V is TRBV6-1, with a possible D match to TRBD1 (7 bases). V lost 7 bases, J lost 2 bases, and 14 bases lay in between. CDR1 is MNHNS, CDR2 SASEGT, per germline. The CDR3 sequence is 15 residues long. In DNA form, the CDR3 reads TGTGCCAGCACTGCGGGACAGCCTAACACCGGGGAGCTGTTTTTT. Translating gives CASTAGQPNTGELFF.

J is TRBJ1-5 and V is TRBV6-5, with D possibly being TRBD1 (5 bases). Between the trimmed V and J ends, which lost 5 bases and 6 bases, there was a span of 17 bases. The CDR3 covers 15 residues. Germline V gives CDR1 MNHEY, CDR2 SVGAGI. CDR3 in amino acids: CASSTYAGGVQPQHF. CDR3 in DNA: TGTGCCAGCAGTACCTATGCGGGGGGGGTTCAGCCCCAGCATTTT.

This sequence joins TRBV18 and TRBJ2-1, with unresolved D. Trimming took 5 bases from V and 6 from J, leaving 17 bases between them. Looked up from germline, CDR1 is KGHSH and CDR2 is LQKENI. The CDR3 sequence is 15 residues long. The CDR3 spells CASSASSAISNEQFF. CDR3 nucleotides: TGTGCCAGCTCAGCGAGCTCGGCTATTAGCAATGAGCAGTTCTTC.

The V call is TRBV20-1, the J call TRBJ1-2; unclear D gene. CDR1 and CDR2 from the germline V gene are DFQATT and SNEGSKA (reference sequence). The ends were cut back, 3 bases at V and 3 bases at J, with 5 bases in the middle. The CDR3 has 11 amino acids. For the CDR3, the DNA is TGCAGTGCTAGCGGCTACTATGGCTACACCTTC. Amino acids: CSASGYYGYTF.

This clone was detected once. The chain recombines TRBV10-1 with TRBJ2-1; 8 positions match TRBD2. Germline V gives CDR1 WNHNN, CDR2 SYGVQD (reference sequence). The J segment lost 2 bases and the V segment lost 4 bases, leaving 16 bases of the junction unmatched. This CDR3 is built from 19 residues. For the CDR3, the DNA is TGCGCCAGCAGTGTAGCCGGGACTAGAAAAGGGGTGGCCTACAATGAGCAGTTCTTC. Its protein product is CASSVAGTRKGVAYNEQFF.

CDR3 in amino acids: CASSTVSGANVLTF. CDR3 in DNA: TGTGCCAGCAGCACGGTCTCTGGGGCCAACGTCCTGACTTTC. The chain employs TRBV11-3 and TRBJ2-6; D is unresolved. The CDR3 runs 14 residues. V lost 5 bases and J 0 bases, leaving 5 bases between the germline ends. Germline lookup yields CDR1 SGHNT and CDR2 YENEEA. Drawing the rest from reference TRBV11-3 and TRBJ2-6, the complete variable domain is EAGVVQSPRYKIIEKKQPVAFWCNPISGHNTLYWYLQNLGQGPELLIRYENEEAVDDSQLPKDRFSAERLKGVDSTLKIQPAELGDSAVYLCASSTVSGANVLTFGAGSRLTVL.

The genes are TRBV30 and TRBJ1-4, with D perhaps TRBD1 (5 bases). V was shortened by 2 bases and J by 8 bases, with 18 bases between the two germline ends. In germline, CDR1 is GTSNPN, CDR2 SVGIG (reference sequence). The CDR3 consists of 15 residues. CDR3 DNA sequence: TGTGCCTGGAGTCCAAGACAGACGAGTCACGAAAAACTGTTTTTT. Amino acid sequence: CAWSPRQTSHEKLFF.

The chain joins TRBV11-2 to TRBJ2-7, with 15 positions matching TRBD2. CDR1 SGHAT and CDR2 FQNNGV come from the germline V gene. CDR3 size: 17 residues. The junction had 5 bases not matched to a gene; V was cut back by 5 bases and J by 0 bases. The CDR3 DNA reads as TGTGCCAGCAGCCTCGGGACTAGCGGGAGGCCCTCCTACGAGCAGTACTTC. Residues: CASSLGTSGRPSYEQYF.

The V gene is TRBV19, the J gene TRBJ2-3; D call uncertain. V lost 4 bases to trimming and J lost 2 bases, with 7 bases between them. This CDR3 spans 13 amino acids. Germline V gene lookup returns CDR1 LNHDA and CDR2 SQIVND (reference sequence). CDR3: CASSTIPTDTQYF. CDR3 in DNA: TGTGCCAGTAGTACGATCCCCACAGATACGCAGTATTTT. The entire variable domain, with the rest obtained from reference TRBV19 and TRBJ2-3, is as follows: DGGITQSPKYLFRKEGQNVTLSCEQNLNHDAMYWYRQDPGQGLRLIYYSQIVNDFQKGDIAEGYSVSREKKESFPLTVTSAQKNPTAFYLCASSTIPTDTQYFGPGTRLTVL.

The rearrangement uses TRBV10-2 and TRBJ2-7; no reliable D call. With 6 bases removed from V and 3 bases from J, the gap between germline ends came to 9 bases. The germline V gene has CDR1 WSHSY and CDR2 SAAADI. The CDR3 totals 12 residues. The DNA for the CDR3 is TGCGCCAGCAGAGCCGGTAGCTACGAGCAGTACTTC. It encodes CASRAGSYEQYF.

The rearrangement joins TRBV19 to TRBJ1-1, with a possible D match to TRBD1 (6 bases). Per germline, CDR1 LNHDA and CDR2 SQIVND (reference sequence). The V gene lost 3 bases and the J gene lost 4 bases, with 15 bases spanning the gap. The CDR3 has 15 residues. CDR3 sequence (DNA): TGTGCCAGTAGTATCACAGGGCCTTCGGGCACTGAAGCTTTCTTT. Its translation is CASSITGPSGTEAFF. The entire variable domain, with the rest obtained from reference TRBV19 and TRBJ1-1, is as follows: DGGITQSPKYLFRKEGQNVTLSCEQNLNHDAMYWYRQDPGQGLRLIYYSQIVNDFQKGDIAEGYSVSREKKESFPLTVTSAQKNPTAFYLCASSITGPSGTEAFFGQGTRLTVV.

This sequence joins TRBV11-2 and TRBJ2-3; 9 bases agree with TRBD1. The CDR3 is 16 residues long. Germline V CDR1 and CDR2: SGHAT, FQNNGV. J gave up 3 bases and V 5 bases, and 9 bases lay outside the gene matches. The CDR3 loop is CASSRTGTGWTDTQYF. The CDR3, as DNA: TGTGCCAGCAGCCGCACCGGGACAGGGTGGACAGATACGCAGTATTTT.

This rearrangement joins TRBV28 to TRBJ1-4, with 9 bases matching TRBD1. Germline lookup yields CDR1 MDHEN and CDR2 SYDVKM. This CDR3 comprises 16 residues. V dropped 3 bases and J dropped 6; count of bases not matched to a gene: 8. CDR3 sequence: CASSFGTGRVDEKLFF. The CDR3 DNA is TGTGCCAGCAGTTTTGGGACAGGGAGAGTAGATGAAAAACTGTTTTTT.

The genes are TRBV7-3 and TRBJ2-2; 9 bases agree with TRBD1. This CDR3 spans 15 amino acids. Germline V gene data show CDR1 as SGHTA and CDR2 as FQGTGA. The junction had 2 bases not matched to a gene; V was cut back by 2 bases and J by 4 bases. DNA of the CDR3: TGTGCCAGCAGCTTAGGGACAGGGTCCACCGGGGAGCTGTTTTTT. This encodes CASSLGTGSTGELFF.

This chain uses TRBV5-1 with TRBJ2-6, with a tentative D call TRBD1 (5 bases). Per the germline V gene, CDR1 is SGHRS and CDR2 is YFSETQ. CDR3 size: 15 residues. V lost 4 bases, J lost 1 base, and 9 bases lay in between. This chain's CDR3 is CASSHRQSGANVLTF. CDR3 coding DNA: TGCGCCAGCAGCCACCGACAGTCTGGGGCCAACGTCCTGACTTTC.

The rearrangement uses TRBV5-1 and TRBJ2-7; 8 nucleotides agree with TRBD1. Per the germline V gene, CDR1 is SGHRS and CDR2 is YFSETQ. V shed 4 bases, J shed 7 bases, and the junction held 7 bases outside the gene matches. There are 13 residues in the CDR3. CDR3 residues: CASSTGQAGEQYF. The CDR3 bases are TGCGCCAGCAGCACGGGACAGGCGGGGGAGCAGTACTTC.

The V and J genes are TRBV5-5 and TRBJ2-5, with D maybe TRBD1 (7 bases). The CDR3 contains 15 residues. V was shortened by 4 bases and J by 2 bases, with 15 bases between the two germline ends. From germline, CDR1 is SGHKS and CDR2 YYEKEE (reference sequence). The DNA of the CDR3 is TGTGCCAGCAGCCGCGGGGACAGACTACAAGAGACCCAGTACTTC. It specifies CASSRGDRLQETQYF.

This clone was seen only once. The chain carries TRBV15 and TRBJ2-1; D remains ambiguous. V shed 0 bases and J shed 0 bases, with 3 bases lying between them. This CDR3 spans 14 amino acids. Germline assignment: CDR1 LNHNV and CDR2 YYDKDF (reference sequence). The CDR3 is CATSRESSYNEQFF. In nucleotides, the CDR3 is TGTGCCACCAGCAGAGAGAGCTCCTACAATGAGCAGTTCTTC.

The chain couples TRBV7-9 to TRBJ2-2; tentatively, D is TRBD1 (6 bases). Germline V gene lookup returns CDR1 SEHNR and CDR2 FQNEAQ (reference sequence). Deletions cut 5 bases from V and 2 bases from J, with 12 bases between. The CDR3 covers 15 residues. CDR3 sequence reads: CASSNDRYNTGELFF. CDR3 coding DNA: TGTGCCAGCAGCAACGACAGGTACAACACCGGGGAGCTGTTTTTT. Full variable domain (rest looked up from reference TRBV7-9 and TRBJ2-2): DTGVSQNPRHKITKRGQNVTFRCDPISEHNRLYWYRQTLGQGPEFLTYFQNEAQLEKSRLLSDRFSAERPKGSFSTLEIQRTEQGDSAMYLCASSNDRYNTGELFFGEGSRLTVL.

The chain employs TRBV9 and TRBJ1-1; tentatively, D is TRBD1 (6 bases). The CDR3 has 15 residues. Per germline, CDR1 SGDLS and CDR2 YYNGEE. Trimming cost V 2 bases and J 3 bases, with 14 bases left between them. The CDR3 reads CASSVMAGAYTEAFF. DNA for the CDR3: TGTGCCAGCAGCGTTATGGCAGGGGCCTACACTGAAGCTTTCTTT. The full variable domain, in which reference TRBV9 and TRBJ1-1 provide the parts outside the CDR3, is DSGVTQTPKHLITATGQRVTLRCSPRSGDLSVYWYQQSLDQGLQFLIQYYNGEERAKGNILERFSAQQFPDLHSELNLSSLELGDSALYFCASSVMAGAYTEAFFGQGTRLTVV.

This clone was detected once. This chain uses TRBV5-1 with TRBJ1-1; the D gene is possibly TRBD1 (5 bases). Germline V gene lookup returns CDR1 SGHRS and CDR2 YFSETQ. V lost 5 bases, J lost 4 bases, and 15 bases lay in between. CDR3 length: 14 amino acids. The CDR3 DNA reads TGCGCCAGCAGAAACGCCGGGACGTCCACTGAAGCTTTCTTT. This codes for CASRNAGTSTEAFF. Filled out from reference TRBV5-1 and TRBJ1-1, the complete variable domain reads KAGVTQTPRYLIKTRGQQVTLSCSPISGHRSVSWYQQTPGQGLQFLFEYFSETQRNKGNFPGRFSGRQFSNSRSEMNVSTLELGDSALYLCASRNAGTSTEAFFGQGTRLTVV.

This sequence joins TRBV10-1 and TRBJ2-7; TRBD2 matches 8 bases. V was pared by 10 bases and J by 1 base, with 6 bases of the junction left unmatched. This CDR3 has 13 residues. In germline, CDR1 is WNHNN, CDR2 SYGVQD (reference sequence). This CDR3 reads CATGGGSSYEQYF. For the CDR3, the DNA is TGCGCCACCGGGGGGGGGTCTTCCTACGAGCAGTACTTC.

The chain joins TRBV28 to TRBJ1-5, with D perhaps matching TRBD1 (5 bases). Germline loops: CDR1 MDHEN, CDR2 SYDVKM. The CDR3 is made up of 14 amino acids. Trimming pared 5 bases from V and 4 bases from J, leaving 12 bases between. The CDR3 region has the DNA TGTGCCAGCAGTGGGGCAGCCATTAATCAGCCCCAGCATTTT. This sequence encodes CASSGAAINQPQHF.

Points on this clone: Relative to the germline gene, one junction end is altered; a read error may explain this. V gene TRBV18 combines with J gene TRBJ1-1; TRBD1 matches at 7 bases. The CDR3 spans 14 residues. Germline V gene sequence: CDR1 KGHSH, CDR2 LQKENI. The CDR3 sequence is CASSPSAGTDNTAF. The CDR3 DNA is TGTGCCAGCTCACCTTCCGCCGGGACAGACAACACCGCCTTT.